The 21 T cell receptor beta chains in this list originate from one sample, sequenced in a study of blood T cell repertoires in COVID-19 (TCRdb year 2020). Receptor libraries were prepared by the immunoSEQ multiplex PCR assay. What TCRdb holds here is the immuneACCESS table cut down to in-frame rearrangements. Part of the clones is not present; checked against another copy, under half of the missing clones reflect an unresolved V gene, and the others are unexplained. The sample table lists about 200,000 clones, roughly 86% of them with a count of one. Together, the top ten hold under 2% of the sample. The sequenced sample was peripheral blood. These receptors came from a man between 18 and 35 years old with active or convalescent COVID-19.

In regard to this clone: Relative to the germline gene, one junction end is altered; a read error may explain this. The CDR3 region is CASADSYSGTTIYF. CDR3 DNA sequence: TGTGCCAGTGCAGACAGCTACTCTGGAACCACCATATATTTT. The chain combines TRBV19 with TRBJ1-3, with D tentatively TRBD1 (5 bases). CDR1 is LNHDA and CDR2 is SQIVND in the germline V gene (reference sequence). The CDR3 runs to 14 residues.

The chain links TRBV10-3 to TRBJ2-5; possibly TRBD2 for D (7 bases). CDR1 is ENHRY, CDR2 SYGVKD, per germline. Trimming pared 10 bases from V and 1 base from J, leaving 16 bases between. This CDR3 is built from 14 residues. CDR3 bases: TGTGCCACACGGGGGGCGGACTCCCAAGAGACCCAGTACTTC. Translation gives CATRGADSQETQYF.

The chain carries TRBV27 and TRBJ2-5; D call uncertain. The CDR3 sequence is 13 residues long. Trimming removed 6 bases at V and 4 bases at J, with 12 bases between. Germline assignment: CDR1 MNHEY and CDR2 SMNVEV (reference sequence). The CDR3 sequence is CASRGVNGETQYF. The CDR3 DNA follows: TGTGCCAGCAGGGGCGTAAACGGAGAGACCCAGTACTTC.

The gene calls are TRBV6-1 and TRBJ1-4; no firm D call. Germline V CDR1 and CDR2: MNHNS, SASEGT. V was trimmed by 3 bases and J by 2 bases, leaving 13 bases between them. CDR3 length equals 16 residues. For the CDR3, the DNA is TGTGCCAGCAGTGACAGGCCACCCCCGACTAATGAAAAACTGTTTTTT. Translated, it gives CASSDRPPPTNEKLFF.

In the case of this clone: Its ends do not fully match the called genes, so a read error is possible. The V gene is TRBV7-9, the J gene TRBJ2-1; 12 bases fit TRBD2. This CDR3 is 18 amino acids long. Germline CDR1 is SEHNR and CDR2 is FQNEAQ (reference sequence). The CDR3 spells CASSLELAGGVGYNEHFF. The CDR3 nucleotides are TGTGCCAGCAGCTTAGAGCTAGCGGGAGGGGTGGGGTACAATGAGCATTTCTTC. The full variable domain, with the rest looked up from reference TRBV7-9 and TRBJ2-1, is DTGVSQNPRHKITKRGQNVTFRCDPISEHNRLYWYRQTLGQGPEFLTYFQNEAQLEKSRLLSDRFSAERPKGSFSTLEIQRTEQGDSAMYLCASSLELAGGVGYNEHFFGPGTRLTVL.

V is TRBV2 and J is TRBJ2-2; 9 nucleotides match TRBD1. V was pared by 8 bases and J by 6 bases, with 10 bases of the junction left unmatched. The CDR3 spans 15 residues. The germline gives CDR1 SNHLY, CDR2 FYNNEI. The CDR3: CASGRDTGGPGELFF. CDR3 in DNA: TGTGCCAGCGGAAGAGATACAGGGGGCCCCGGGGAGCTGTTTTTT. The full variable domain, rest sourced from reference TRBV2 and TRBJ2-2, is EPEVTQTPSHQVTQMGQEVILRCVPISNHLYFYWYRQILGQKVEFLVSFYNNEISEKSEIFDDQFSVERPDGSNFTLKIRSTKLEDSAMYFCASGRDTGGPGELFFGEGSRLTVL.

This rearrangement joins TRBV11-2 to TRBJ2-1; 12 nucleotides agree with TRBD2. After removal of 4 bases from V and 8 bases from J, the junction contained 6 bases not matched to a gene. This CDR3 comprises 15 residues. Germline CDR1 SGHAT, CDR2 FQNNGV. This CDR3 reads CASSSLAGGFHEQFF. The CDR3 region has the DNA TGTGCCAGCAGCTCCCTAGCGGGAGGGTTCCATGAGCAGTTCTTC.

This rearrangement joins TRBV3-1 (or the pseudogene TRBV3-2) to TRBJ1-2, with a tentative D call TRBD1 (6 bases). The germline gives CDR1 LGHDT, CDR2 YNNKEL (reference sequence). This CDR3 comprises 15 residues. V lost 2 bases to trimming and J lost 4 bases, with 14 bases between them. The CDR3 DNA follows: TGTGCCAGCAGCCAACTTACGGGGGGCGCCTATGGCTACACCTTC. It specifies CASSQLTGGAYGYTF.

CDR3 coding DNA: TGCAGCGTTAAACCAGGGGAAAACACCATATATTTT. This codes for CSVKPGENTIYF. The V call is TRBV29-1, the J call TRBJ1-3; D is possibly TRBD1 (6 bases). This CDR3 region has 12 residues. Between the trimmed V and J ends, which lost 5 bases and 6 bases, there was a span of 11 bases. Germline values: CDR1 SQVTM, CDR2 ANQGSEA.

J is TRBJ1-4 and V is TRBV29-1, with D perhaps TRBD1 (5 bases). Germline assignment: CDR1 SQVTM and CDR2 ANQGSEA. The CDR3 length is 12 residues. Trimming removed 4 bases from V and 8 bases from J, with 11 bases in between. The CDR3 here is CSVAPDREKLFF. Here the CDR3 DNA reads TGCAGCGTTGCTCCCGACAGAGAAAAACTGTTTTTT.

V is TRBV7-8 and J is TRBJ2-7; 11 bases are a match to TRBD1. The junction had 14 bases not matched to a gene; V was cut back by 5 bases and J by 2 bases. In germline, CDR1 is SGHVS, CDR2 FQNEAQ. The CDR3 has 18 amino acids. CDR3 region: CASSQHRDRGFSTYEQYF. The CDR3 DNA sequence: TGTGCCAGCAGCCAACACCGGGACAGGGGGTTCTCTACCTACGAGCAGTACTTC.

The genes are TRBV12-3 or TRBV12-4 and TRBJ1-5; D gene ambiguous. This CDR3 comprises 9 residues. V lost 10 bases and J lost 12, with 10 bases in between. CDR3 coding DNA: TGTGCCACACATGGTGGCCAGCATTTT. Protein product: CATHGGQHF.

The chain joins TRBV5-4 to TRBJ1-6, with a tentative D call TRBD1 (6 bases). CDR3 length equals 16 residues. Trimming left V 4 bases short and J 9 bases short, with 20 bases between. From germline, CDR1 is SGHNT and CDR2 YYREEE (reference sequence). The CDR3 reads CASSGSSQGQSSPLHF. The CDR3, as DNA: TGTGCCAGCAGCGGTTCTAGCCAGGGGCAAAGTTCACCCCTCCACTTT. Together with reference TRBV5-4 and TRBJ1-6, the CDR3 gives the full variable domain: ETGVTQSPTHLIKTRGQQVTLRCSSQSGHNTVSWYQQALGQGPQFIFQYYREEENGRGNFPPRFSGLQFPNYSSELNVNALELDDSALYLCASSGSSQGQSSPLHFGNGTRLTVT.

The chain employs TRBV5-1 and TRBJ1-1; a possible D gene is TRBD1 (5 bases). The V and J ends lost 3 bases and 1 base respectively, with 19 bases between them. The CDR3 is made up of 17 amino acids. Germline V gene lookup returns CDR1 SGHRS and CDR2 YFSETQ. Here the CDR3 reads CASSSMPGLQENTEAFF. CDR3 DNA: TGCGCCAGCAGCTCGATGCCGGGACTCCAAGAGAACACTGAAGCTTTCTTT.

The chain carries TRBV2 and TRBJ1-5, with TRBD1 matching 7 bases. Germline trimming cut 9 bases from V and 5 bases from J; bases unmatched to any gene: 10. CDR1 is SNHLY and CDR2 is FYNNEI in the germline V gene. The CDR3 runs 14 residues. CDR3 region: CASNRDQGDQPQHF. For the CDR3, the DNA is TGTGCCAGTAACCGGGACCAGGGGGATCAGCCCCAGCATTTT.

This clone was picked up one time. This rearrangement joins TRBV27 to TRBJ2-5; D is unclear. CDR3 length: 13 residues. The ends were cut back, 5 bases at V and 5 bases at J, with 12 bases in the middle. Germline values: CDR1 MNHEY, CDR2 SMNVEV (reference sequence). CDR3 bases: TGTGCCAGCAGTCCAAGCCTGCGGGAGACCCAGTACTTC. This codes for CASSPSLRETQYF.

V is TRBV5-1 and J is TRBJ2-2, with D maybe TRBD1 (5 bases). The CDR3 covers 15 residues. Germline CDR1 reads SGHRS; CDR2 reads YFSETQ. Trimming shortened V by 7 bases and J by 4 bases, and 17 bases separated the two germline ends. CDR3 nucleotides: TGCGCCAGCTCAACAGGACGAGTCGGCACCGGGGAGCTGTTTTTT. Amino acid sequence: CASSTGRVGTGELFF.

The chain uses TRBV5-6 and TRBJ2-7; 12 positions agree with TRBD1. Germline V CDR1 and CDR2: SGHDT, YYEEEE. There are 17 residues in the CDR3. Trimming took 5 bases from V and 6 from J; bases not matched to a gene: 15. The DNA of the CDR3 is TGTGCCAGCAGTCGACTAGGGGACAGGGGGCCAGTGGGCGAGCAGTACTTC. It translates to CASSRLGDRGPVGEQYF. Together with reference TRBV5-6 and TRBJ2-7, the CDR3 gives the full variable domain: DAGVTQSPTHLIKTRGQQVTLRCSPKSGHDTVSWYQQALGQGPQFIFQYYEEEERQRGNFPDRFSGHQFPNYSSELNVNALLLGDSALYLCASSRLGDRGPVGEQYFGPGTRLTVT.

The CDR3 coding sequence is TGTGCCAGCAGTGGAGGGTATAACTATGGCTACACCTTC. Translated, it gives CASSGGYNYGYTF. The rearrangement joins TRBV25-1 to TRBJ1-2, with D uncertain. V was pared by 4 bases and J by 1 base, with 7 bases between. The CDR3 is 13 amino acids. The germline V gene has CDR1 MGHDK and CDR2 SYGVNS.

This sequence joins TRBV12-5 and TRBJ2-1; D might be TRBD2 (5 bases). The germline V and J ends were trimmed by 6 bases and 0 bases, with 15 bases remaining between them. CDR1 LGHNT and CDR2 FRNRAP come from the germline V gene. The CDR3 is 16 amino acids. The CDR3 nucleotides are TGTGCTAGTGGGGAAATGGAGGCCCGCTCCTACAATGAGCAGTTCTTC. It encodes CASGEMEARSYNEQFF.

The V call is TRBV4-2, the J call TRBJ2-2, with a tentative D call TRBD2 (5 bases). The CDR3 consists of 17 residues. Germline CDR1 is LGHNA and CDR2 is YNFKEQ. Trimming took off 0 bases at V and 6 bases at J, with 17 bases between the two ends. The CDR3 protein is CASSQDWRTQGPGELFF. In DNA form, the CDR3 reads TGTGCCAGCAGCCAAGATTGGCGGACTCAAGGTCCCGGGGAGCTGTTTTTT.